This TCR beta chain was captured in a study of tumor-infiltrating lymphocytes in localized non-small cell lung cancer. This clone was detected once. Profiled with immunoSEQ multiplex PCR; TCRdb holds only in-frame clones, not every one. The sample includes 15,000 to 20,000 clones, around 72% of them seen just once. In germline, CDR1 is SGHRS, CDR2 YFSETQ. The CDR3 is made up of 18 amino acids. Losses at the gene ends were 0 bases for V and 5 bases for J; bases not matched to a gene: 10. This clonotype was obtained from a human donor with non-small cell lung cancer. V is TRBV5-1 and J is TRBJ2-3; TRBD2 matches 12 bases. Material: lung tumor tissue. In nucleotides, the CDR3 is TGCGCCAGCAGCTTGGCGCTAGCGGGGGGGCGGATGAGAGATACGCAGTATTTT. Translating it yields CASSLALAGGRMRDTQYF.